The sequence of this T cell receptor (beta chain) was determined in a study of CD8+ T cells in alopecia areata (dated by TCRdb to the late 2010s). Study-wide context: High-throughput TCRbeta sequencing was used to examine T cell clonal expansion in alopecia areata in both the C3H/HeJ mouse model and human patients. immunoSEQ multiplex PCR using 35 Vbeta forward primers and 13 Jbeta reverse primers was used to amplify TCRbeta CDR3 regions. Human TCRbeta sequencing covered scalp tissue and sorted CD4+ and CD8+ peripheral blood T cells from patchy and totalis/universalis alopecia areata patients and healthy controls. The RNA source kit depended on sample type: the PAXgene miRNA kit for fixed scalp, the miRNeasy kit for PBMCs, and the RNeasy kit for mouse skin. Clonality in the scalp was compared among normal scalp (n=4), patchy alopecia areata scalp (n=8), and alopecia totalis/universalis scalp (n=8). What the work shows at the level of the full study, not this receptor alone: Scalp TCR repertoire analysis is complicated because resident alphabeta T cells in normal human skin are also sequenced, whereas mouse skin is dominated by gammadelta T cells. TCR sequences shared between patients were less clear than in mice, possibly partly because of HLA diversity in the patient population. Higher clonality and more expanded CD8+ clones were observed in lesional scalp than in normal scalp, particularly in alopecia totalis/universalis, a finding suggestive of antigenic drive.

Lesional scalp punch biopsies and peripheral blood were obtained from alopecia areata patients. PBMCs were separated by density centrifugation and stained for CD3, CD4 and CD8, after which CD4+ and CD8+ T cells were sorted on a FACSAria. As part of a multicenter biomarker study, untreated alopecia areata patients were recruited. In several patients from the biomarker study, blood CD8+ T cells were sorted further into NKG2D-low and NKG2D-high fractions. The receptor library was made with the immunoSEQ multiplex PCR assay. RNA was extracted from all samples and reverse transcribed into cDNA, which served as template for TCR sequencing. First-strand cDNA was synthesized with SuperScript III using a 2:1 mix of oligo-dT and random hexamers. A synthetic immune receptor repertoire was used to measure amplification bias, and any remaining bias was corrected computationally. Processing in the source paper ran as follows. After raw reads were preprocessed to remove errors, the CDR3 was defined following IMGT conventions as running from the conserved cysteine to phenylalanine. Clonality was computed as 1 minus the Shannon entropy, with the entropy normalized by log2 of the number of productive unique TCRs. CD4 or CD8 identity of scalp clones was inferred by cross-referencing scalp TCRbeta sequences with sorted blood CD4 and CD8 repertoires. As stored in TCRdb, this immuneACCESS dataset retains in-frame rearrangements with V and J assigned. A fraction of the clones does not appear; measured against another copy, unresolved V genes explain less than half of the discrepancy, and the remainder lacks a known reason. V and J calls and clone size are copied from that table; D and trimming were computed from the DNA. This sample lists tens of thousands of clones; roughly 47% were detected once. The ten largest account for 5.5% to 6.5% of the sample.

The CDR3 holds 14 amino acids from the cysteine to the phenylalanine. The DNA shown is the 42-base CDR3, in frame from base 1. For CDR1 and CDR2, the germline V gene lists MNHEY and SVGAGI. V is cut by 1 base and J by 7 bases, and the space between the germline ends is 11 bases. Notes on this clone: Its target antigen remains unknown. Base qualities are not provided; no much larger clone lies one nucleotide away.

The sample was NKG2D-high CD8+ T cells sorted from blood. Sample cell subset or site, as interpreted from the label and publication: sorted CD8+ NKG2D-high blood T cells. The chain is assembled from TRBV6-5 and TRBJ2-1; the D gene is perhaps TRBD2, from 6 matching bases. The clonotype was recovered from a human donor with alopecia areata. The DNA sequence is as follows: TGTGCCAGCAGTTACTACTCCCGGGGGAATGAGCAGTTCTTC. This gives the protein CASSYYSRGNEQFF.